The TCR beta chain under discussion was sequenced for a study of shared clonotypes between healthy human individuals. Each donor was a Caucasian adult residing in Nashville, Tennessee. Repertoires were generated with immunoSEQ multiplex PCR, while TCRdb's copy carries only in-frame clones and drops some. The sample lists under 1,100,000 clones, approximately 80% occurring once. Germline V lookup: CDR1 SQVTM, CDR2 ANQGSEA. This CDR3 has 12 residues. V was cut by 7 bases and J by 5 bases, with 14 bases left in between. This clone was seen only a few times. The chain carries TRBV29-1 and TRBJ1-1; D is perhaps TRBD1 (6 bases). The sequenced sample consisted of memory CD4+ T cells from PBMCs. Subset of the sample: CD45RA-negative fraction. The receptor's source is a man younger than 35 in good health. Some clones in this sample may be carry-over from other donors' samples. The CDR3 sequence is CSACGQLTEAFF. CDR3 nucleotides: TGCAGCGCATGTGGACAGTTGACTGAAGCTTTCTTT.